The 24 T cell receptor beta chains reported below all come from one sample, sequenced in a study of OX40 agonist ivuxolimab in advanced cancers. Some clones are missing from TCRdb's copy, which holds only in-frame ones; the method was immunoSEQ multiplex PCR. The sample holds approximately 77,000 clones, about 89% seen once. The specimen comprised CD4+ or CD8+ T cells sorted from blood, sampled in a trial of the OX40 agonist ivuxolimab. The receptors originated from an adult with an advanced solid tumor such as melanoma, head and neck, liver or kidney cancer.

The chain employs TRBV5-1 and TRBJ2-7; 8 positions agree with TRBD1. This CDR3 has 17 amino acids. The J segment lost 2 bases and the V segment lost 0 bases, leaving 10 bases of the junction unmatched. Germline V CDR1 and CDR2: SGHRS, YFSETQ. The CDR3 spells CASSLVQFGQGAYEQYF. For the CDR3, the DNA is TGCGCCAGCAGCTTGGTTCAGTTCGGACAGGGCGCCTACGAGCAGTACTTC.

V is TRBV7-8 and J is TRBJ2-2; 8 bases line up with TRBD2. This CDR3 spans 15 amino acids. The ends lost 0 bases at V and 4 bases at J; junction bases unmatched: 1. Per germline, CDR1 SGHVS and CDR2 FQNEAQ. The CDR3 sequence is CASSLAGLGTGELFF. CDR3 DNA sequence: TGTGCCAGCAGCTTAGCGGGACTAGGCACCGGGGAGCTGTTTTTT.

V and J are TRBV28 and TRBJ1-3; D may be TRBD1 (5 bases). This CDR3 spans 12 amino acids. V lost 5 bases and J 6 bases, leaving 8 bases between the germline ends. From germline, CDR1 is MDHEN and CDR2 SYDVKM. Here the CDR3 reads CASSDRVNTIYF. The DNA for the CDR3 is TGTGCCAGCAGTGACAGAGTAAACACCATATATTTT.

Regarding this clone: Other DNA sequences in this specimen translate into the identical CDR3. The chain carries TRBV7-2 and TRBJ2-7; D is uncertain. The CDR3 runs to 11 residues. V lost 4 bases and J 2 bases, leaving 3 bases between the germline ends. Germline CDR1 SGHTA, CDR2 FQGNSA. The CDR3 sequence: CASSSAYEQYF. CDR3 nucleotide sequence: TGTGCCAGCAGCTCAGCCTACGAGCAGTACTTC.

This chain connects TRBV27 to TRBJ2-1, with D possibly matching TRBD1 (5 bases). Germline V gene sequence: CDR1 MNHEY, CDR2 SMNVEV (reference sequence). Trimming shortened V by 4 bases and J by 5 bases, and 15 bases separated the two germline ends. The CDR3 runs 15 residues. The CDR3 is CASSSDISRNNEQFF. The CDR3 DNA sequence: TGTGCCAGCAGTTCGGACATTTCGCGGAACAATGAGCAGTTCTTC.

This clone was counted a single time. The chain joins TRBV11-3 to TRBJ2-2; 10 bases map to TRBD1. V trimming: 1 base; J trimming: 4 bases; junction bases outside the gene matches: 3. The CDR3 runs to 16 residues. Germline CDR1 reads SGHNT; CDR2 reads YENEEA. CDR3 protein: CASSLVGTGVTGELFF. The DNA of the CDR3 is TGTGCCAGCAGCTTAGTTGGGACAGGGGTCACCGGGGAGCTGTTTTTT.

The chain is built from TRBV25-1 and TRBJ2-1; D possibly corresponds to TRBD2 (5 bases). In germline, CDR1 is MGHDK, CDR2 SYGVNS. The CDR3 has 14 amino acids. V lost 4 bases to trimming and J lost 5 bases, with 12 bases between them. In DNA, the CDR3 is TGTGCCAGCAGTGGTCGGACTTTTCACAATGAGCAGTTCTTC. This gives the protein CASSGRTFHNEQFF.

This clone was seen just once. CDR3 sequence reads: CASSSRTSGNTIYF. The CDR3 region has the DNA TGTGCCAGCAGTTCCAGGACCTCTGGAAACACCATATATTTT. The V and J genes are TRBV2 and TRBJ1-3; D is uncertain. Germline lookup yields CDR1 SNHLY and CDR2 FYNNEI. This CDR3 has 14 amino acids. Deletions cut 5 bases from V and 0 bases from J, with 8 bases between.

The rearrangement links TRBV29-1 to TRBJ1-1; no definite D call. CDR3 size: 11 residues. V was cut by 6 bases and J by 7 bases, with 12 bases left in between. Germline values: CDR1 SQVTM, CDR2 ANQGSEA. CDR3 nucleotides: TGCAGCGTCGCGGGCCAATATGAAGCTTTCTTT. It is translated as CSVAGQYEAFF.

The V gene is TRBV5-1, the J gene TRBJ2-1; 11 positions match TRBD2. CDR1 is SGHRS, CDR2 YFSETQ, per germline. Trimming cost V 6 bases and J 7 bases; bases outside gene matches: 3. CDR3 length equals 13 residues. The DNA of the CDR3 is TGCGCCAGCAAGACTAGCGGGAAAAATGAGCAGTTCTTC. Its translation is CASKTSGKNEQFF. The variable domain in full, completed from reference TRBV5-1 and TRBJ2-1, reads KAGVTQTPRYLIKTRGQQVTLSCSPISGHRSVSWYQQTPGQGLQFLFEYFSETQRNKGNFPGRFSGRQFSNSRSEMNVSTLELGDSALYLCASKTSGKNEQFFGPGTRLTVL.

The chain recombines TRBV11-3 with TRBJ2-1, with TRBD2 identical over 13 bases. V was clipped by 1 base and J by 4 bases; unmatched bases: 4. The CDR3 extends over 17 amino acids. Germline loops: CDR1 SGHNT, CDR2 YENEEA. This CDR3 reads CASSLGGTSGVYNEQFF. The CDR3 nucleotides read TGTGCCAGCAGCTTAGGAGGGACTAGCGGGGTATACAATGAGCAGTTCTTC.

The chain joins TRBV30 to TRBJ1-6, with 7 nucleotides matching TRBD1. V gave up 5 bases and J gave up 9 bases; unmatched junction bases: 4. Germline V gives CDR1 GTSNPN, CDR2 SVGIG (reference sequence). This CDR3 is 12 amino acids long. The CDR3 DNA sequence: TGTGCCTGGGAGACAGGGTTTTCACCCCTCCACTTT. The encoded protein is CAWETGFSPLHF.

The rearrangement uses TRBV5-8 and TRBJ1-3, with 7 nucleotides matching TRBD1. This CDR3 is 17 amino acids long. Germline loops: CDR1 SGHTS, CDR2 YDEGEE. V dropped 3 bases and J dropped 4; count of bases not matched to a gene: 13. The CDR3 sequence is CASSSKTGAAFGNTIYF. For the CDR3, the DNA is TGTGCCAGCAGCTCGAAAACAGGGGCGGCGTTCGGAAACACCATATATTTT.

The chain couples TRBV2 to TRBJ1-2; D perhaps matches TRBD1 (6 bases). The V gene's germline CDR1 is SNHLY and CDR2 FYNNEI. The CDR3 runs 15 residues. V lost 6 bases, J lost 4 bases, and 18 bases lay in between. In DNA, the CDR3 is TGTGCCAGCAGCGCCACCACAGGGCTGAGCTATGGCTACACCTTC. It translates to CASSATTGLSYGYTF.

This clone has only one observation. The rearrangement links TRBV27 to TRBJ2-2; D is uncertain. The CDR3 length is 14 residues. The V and J ends lost 3 bases and 1 base respectively, with 6 bases between them. CDR1 is MNHEY, CDR2 SMNVEV, per germline (reference sequence). The CDR3 loop is CASSLGRNTGELFF. The DNA for the CDR3 is TGTGCCAGCAGTTTGGGCAGGAACACCGGGGAGCTGTTTTTT.

This chain connects TRBV4-1 to TRBJ2-7, with a tentative D call TRBD1 (6 bases). The CDR3 is 15 amino acids. The V and J ends lost 0 bases and 2 bases respectively, with 11 bases between them. Germline V gene lookup returns CDR1 MGHRA and CDR2 YSYEKL. The CDR3 is CASSQDRQGTYEQYF. CDR3 sequence (DNA): TGCGCCAGCAGCCAAGATCGGCAGGGGACCTACGAGCAGTACTTC.

The V and J genes are TRBV7-2 and TRBJ2-2, with TRBD2 as a possible D gene (6 bases). The ends were cut back, 5 bases at V and 0 bases at J, with 16 bases in the middle. CDR1 and CDR2 from the germline V gene are SGHTA and FQGNSA. This CDR3 comprises 17 residues. The CDR3 here is CASSPGGVRANTGELFF. CDR3 nucleotides: TGTGCCAGCAGCCCCGGGGGTGTGAGGGCGAACACCGGGGAGCTGTTTTTT.

The chain uses TRBV5-1 and TRBJ2-2; 7 bases are a match to TRBD2. The V and J ends lost 5 bases and 1 base, in that order; junction bases with no gene match: 2. Germline V gene sequence: CDR1 SGHRS, CDR2 YFSETQ. The CDR3 has 14 residues. CDR3 nucleotide sequence: TGCGCCAGCAGTCCTAGCGGGAACACCGGGGAGCTGTTTTTT. This encodes CASSPSGNTGELFF.

This chain joins TRBV7-3 and TRBJ2-1; TRBD1 matches 9 bases. Germline V lookup: CDR1 SGHTA, CDR2 FQGTGA. This CDR3 region has 15 residues. The ends lost 4 bases at V and 3 bases at J; junction bases unmatched: 4. The CDR3 protein is CASSSPGQGYNEQFF. CDR3 coding DNA: TGTGCCAGCAGCTCACCGGGACAGGGCTACAATGAGCAGTTCTTC.

The rearrangement links TRBV9 to TRBJ2-3, with TRBD2 identical over 10 bases. J was trimmed by 2 bases and V by 3 bases; bases with no gene match: 6. Germline V gene sequence: CDR1 SGDLS, CDR2 YYNGEE. CDR3 size: 16 residues. The chain's CDR3 is CASSAPLAGVTDTQYF. Written as DNA, the CDR3 is TGTGCCAGCAGCGCCCCCCTAGCGGGGGTCACAGATACGCAGTATTTT.

The chain uses TRBV11-3 and TRBJ2-7, with D possibly called TRBD1 or TRBD2 (5 bases each). CDR1 is SGHNT, CDR2 YENEEA, per germline. The CDR3 runs 14 residues. V lost 7 bases and J lost 0, with 13 bases in between. CDR3 in amino acids: CASNAQGPSYEQYF. As DNA, the CDR3 is TGTGCCAGCAACGCCCAGGGACCCTCCTACGAGCAGTACTTC.

V usage is TRBV7-2 and J usage is TRBJ2-5; D gene ambiguous. There are 12 residues in the CDR3. V was trimmed by 8 bases and J by 4 bases, leaving 11 bases between them. Germline CDR1 SGHTA, CDR2 FQGNSA. CDR3 protein: CASQVRGETQYF. The CDR3 DNA sequence: TGTGCCAGCCAGGTCCGTGGAGAGACCCAGTACTTC.

This clone has just one count. The CDR3 DNA reads as TGTGCCATCAGGGAGCGGGAGGGCCGGGAGACCCAGTACTTC. It encodes CAIREREGRETQYF. This rearrangement joins TRBV10-3 to TRBJ2-5, with 10 bases matching TRBD2. Germline V gene data show CDR1 as ENHRY and CDR2 as SYGVKD. V lost 6 bases to trimming and J lost 5 bases; unmatched junction nucleotides: 6. The CDR3 runs to 14 residues.

This chain's CDR3 is CASSLAGIYNEQFF. The CDR3 nucleotides are TGTGCCAGCAGCTTGGCGGGAATCTACAATGAGCAGTTCTTC. The chain links TRBV5-6 to TRBJ2-1; maybe TRBD2 (5 bases). Looked up from germline, CDR1 is SGHDT and CDR2 is YYEEEE. V shed 0 bases and J shed 3 bases, with 7 bases lying between them. The CDR3 runs to 14 residues.